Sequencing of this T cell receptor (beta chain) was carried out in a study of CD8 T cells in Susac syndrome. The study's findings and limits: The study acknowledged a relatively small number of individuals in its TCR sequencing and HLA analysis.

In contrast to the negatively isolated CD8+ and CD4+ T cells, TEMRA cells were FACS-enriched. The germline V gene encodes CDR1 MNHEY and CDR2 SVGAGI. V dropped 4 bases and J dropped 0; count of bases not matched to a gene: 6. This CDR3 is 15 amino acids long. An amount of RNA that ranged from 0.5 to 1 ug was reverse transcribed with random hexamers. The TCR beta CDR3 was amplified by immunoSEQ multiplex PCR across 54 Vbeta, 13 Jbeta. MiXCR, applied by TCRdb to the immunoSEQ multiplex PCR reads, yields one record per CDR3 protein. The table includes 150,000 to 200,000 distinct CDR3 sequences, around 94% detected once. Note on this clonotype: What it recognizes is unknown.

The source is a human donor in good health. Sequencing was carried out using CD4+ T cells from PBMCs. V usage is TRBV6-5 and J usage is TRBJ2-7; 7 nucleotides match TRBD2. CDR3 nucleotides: TGTGCCAGCAGTTTAGTCAGCGGGGCCTCCTACGAGCAGTACTTC. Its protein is CASSLVSGASYEQYF.